The sequence of this TCR beta chain was determined in a study of beta chain features in type 1 diabetes. Overall study findings and caveats: Significant though moderate, a shortening of TCRB CDR3s appeared in all four CD4+ subsets of Type 1 diabetes patients.

Trimming took 4 bases from V and 10 from J, leaving 15 bases between them. CDR3 length: 13 amino acids. CDR1 SEHNR and CDR2 FQNEAQ come from the germline V gene (reference sequence). Of the isolated RNA, all was reverse transcribed, and so the sequenced material was expressed TCRB transcripts. Libraries were prepared by immunoSEQ multiplex PCR; TCRdb keeps only in-frame clonotypes and omits some of them. Of roughly 50,000 clones listed, 42% were seen once; the top ten hold approximately 1.5%. Worth noting for this clone: Its cognate antigen is unknown.

Sequenced: Tregs from blood. The rearrangement links TRBV7-9 to TRBJ2-3; possibly TRBD1 for D (5 bases). The TCR sequence derives from a man younger than 45 with type 1 diabetes. Here the CDR3 reads CASSSREGTSQYF. In DNA form, the CDR3 reads TGTGCCAGCAGCTCCAGGGAAGGTACTTCGCAGTATTTT. The full variable domain, completed using reference TRBV7-9 and TRBJ2-3, is DTGVSQNPRHKITKRGQNVTFRCDPISEHNRLYWYRQTLGQGPEFLTYFQNEAQLEKSRLLSDRFSAERPKGSFSTLEIQRTEQGDSAMYLCASSSREGTSQYFGPGTRLTVL.